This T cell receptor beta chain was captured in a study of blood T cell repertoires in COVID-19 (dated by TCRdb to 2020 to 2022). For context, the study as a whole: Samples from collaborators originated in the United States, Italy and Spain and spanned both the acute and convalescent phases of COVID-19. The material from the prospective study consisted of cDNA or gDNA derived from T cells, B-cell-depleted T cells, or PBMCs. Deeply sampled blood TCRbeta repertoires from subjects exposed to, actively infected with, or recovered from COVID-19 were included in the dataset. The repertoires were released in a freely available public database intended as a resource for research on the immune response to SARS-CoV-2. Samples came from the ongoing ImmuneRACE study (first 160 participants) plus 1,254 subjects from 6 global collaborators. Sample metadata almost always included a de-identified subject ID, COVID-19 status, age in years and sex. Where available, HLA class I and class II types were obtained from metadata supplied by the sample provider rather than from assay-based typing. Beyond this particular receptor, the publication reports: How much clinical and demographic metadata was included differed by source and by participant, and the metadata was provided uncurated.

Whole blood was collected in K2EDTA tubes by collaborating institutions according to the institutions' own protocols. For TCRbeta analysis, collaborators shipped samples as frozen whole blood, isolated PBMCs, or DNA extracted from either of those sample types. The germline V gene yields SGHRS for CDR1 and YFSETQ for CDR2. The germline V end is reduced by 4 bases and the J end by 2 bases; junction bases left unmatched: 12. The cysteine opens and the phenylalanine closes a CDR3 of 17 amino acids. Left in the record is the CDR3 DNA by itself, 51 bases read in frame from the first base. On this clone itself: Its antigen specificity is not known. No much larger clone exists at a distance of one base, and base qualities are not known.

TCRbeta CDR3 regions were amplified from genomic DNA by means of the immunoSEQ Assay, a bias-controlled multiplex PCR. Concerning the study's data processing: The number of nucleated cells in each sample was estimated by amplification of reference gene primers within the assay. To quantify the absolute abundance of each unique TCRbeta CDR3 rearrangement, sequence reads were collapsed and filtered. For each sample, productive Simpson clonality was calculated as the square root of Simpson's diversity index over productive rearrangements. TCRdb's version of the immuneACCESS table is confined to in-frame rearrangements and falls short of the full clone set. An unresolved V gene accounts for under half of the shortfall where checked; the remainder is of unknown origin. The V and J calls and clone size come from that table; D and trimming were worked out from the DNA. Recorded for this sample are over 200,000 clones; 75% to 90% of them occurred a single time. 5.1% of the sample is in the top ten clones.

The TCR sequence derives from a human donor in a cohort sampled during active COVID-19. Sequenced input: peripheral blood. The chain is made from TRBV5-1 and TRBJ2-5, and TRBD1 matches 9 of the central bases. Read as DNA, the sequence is TGCGCCAGCAGCCCGGGACAGGGCGTCCGCAAGCAAGAGACCCAGTACTTC. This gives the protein CASSPGQGVRKQETQYF. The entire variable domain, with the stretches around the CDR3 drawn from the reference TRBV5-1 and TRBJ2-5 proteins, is KAGVTQTPRYLIKTRGQQVTLSCSPISGHRSVSWYQQTPGQGLQFLFEYFSETQRNKGNFPGRFSGRQFSNSRSEMNVSTLELGDSALYLCASSPGQGVRKQETQYFGPGTRLLVL.